This entry is about one T cell receptor beta chain. Clones were read by immunoSEQ multiplex PCR, and TCRdb kept only the in-frame ones, dropping some. The sample has more than 900,000 clones, around three quarters seen once. This CDR3 is 13 amino acids long. The junction had 3 bases not matched to a gene; V was cut back by 4 bases and J by 7 bases. CDR1 is SGHRS, CDR2 YFSETQ, per germline. The data derive from a study of shared clonotypes between healthy human individuals. The gene calls are TRBV5-1 and TRBJ2-2; 8 nucleotides agree with TRBD2. This TCR derives from a man aged 18 to 30 in good health. Some clones in this sample may be carry-over from other donors' samples. Sequences were obtained from memory CD4+ T cells from PBMCs. Indicated subset: CD45RA-negative fraction. This CDR3 reads CASSISGNGELFF. DNA of the CDR3: TGCGCCAGCAGCATTAGCGGGAACGGGGAGCTGTTTTTT.